Listed below are T cell receptor beta chains from one sample, sequenced in a study of blood T cells in healthy people across ages. TCRdb called the 5' RACE reads again in MiXCR, with one record for every CDR3 protein. The table records 550,000 to 700,000 distinct CDR3 sequences, about 26% of them present only once. Sequences were obtained from blood. These receptor sequences come from a woman aged 65 to 85 in good health. The CDR3 runs from the conserved cysteine through the conserved F or W. D genes are given only for firm matches. A row's size may be missing; if present it is once, few, many or a size class.

v_call	clone_size	d_call	j_call	cdr3_nt	cdr3_aa
TRBV2	NA	NA	TRBJ2-4	TGTGCCAGCAGTGAAGGGGGCCGGCGGGCTCAAAACATTCAGTACTTC	CASSEGGRRAQNIQYF
TRBV2	NA	NA	TRBJ1-1	TGTGCCAGCATGTTACAGGCGGGGGCTTTCTTT	CASMLQAGAFF
TRBV7-2	few	TRBD1	TRBJ1-2	TGTGCCAGCAGCTTAATGGGACAGGACTATGGCTACACCTTC	CASSLMGQDYGYTF
TRBV15	NA	TRBD2	TRBJ2-3	TGTGCCACCAGCAGACTAGCGGGAGCCGATACGCAGTATTTT	CATSRLAGADTQYF
TRBV20-1	NA	TRBD2	TRBJ2-5	TGCAGTGCTAGAGATAGTCGGGGGGTCCAAGAGACCCAGTACTTC	CSARDSRGVQETQYF
TRBV20-1	NA	TRBD2	TRBJ2-1	TGCAGTGCTAGCTCCGGGACTAGGGGCAATGTGCAGTTCTTC	CSASSGTRGNVQFF
TRBV9	NA	NA	TRBJ2-3	TGTGCCAGCAGCCCCCGGGACATAAGCACAGATACGCAGTATTTT	CASSPRDISTDTQYF
TRBV20-1	NA	TRBD1	TRBJ2-7	TGCAGTGCCATGGCAGGGGGCTATGTCGAGCAGTACTTC	CSAMAGGYVEQYF
TRBV7-8	NA	NA	TRBJ2-4	TGTGCCAGCAGCTTAGAAGACATTCAGTACTTC	CASSLEDIQYF
TRBV11-2	few	NA	TRBJ1-4	TGTGCCAGCACCTTCGTGGGGGCAGGTGAAAAACTGTTTTTT	CASTFVGAGEKLFF
TRBV11-3	NA	TRBD2	TRBJ2-1	TGTGCCAGCAAGGCGGGGGGCTCACTTGAGCAGTTCTTC	CASKAGGSLEQFF
TRBV2	NA	TRBD1	TRBJ2-2	TGTGCCAGGGGAGGACAGGGGGCTGCCGGGGAGCTGTTTTTT	CARGGQGAAGELFF
TRBV12-3/TRBV12-4	NA	NA	TRBJ1-5	TGTGCCAGCCATCGGAGGGGGGGACCCCAGCATTTT	CASHRRGGPQHF
TRBV18	few	NA	TRBJ2-7	TGTGCCAGCTCCGTCGGGGCGGAGTACGAGCAGTACTTC	CASSVGAEYEQYF
TRBV4-2	few	NA	TRBJ1-4	TGTGCCAGCAGCCAAGATCAATACGGGGGGCGCGATGAAAAACTGTTTTTT	CASSQDQYGGRDEKLFF
TRBV7-9	NA	NA	TRBJ2-1	TGTGCCAGCAGCCACCGACTAAGCGATGAGCAGTTCTTC	CASSHRLSDEQFF
TRBV5-1	NA	NA	TRBJ2-5	TGCGCCAGCAGCTTTGGAAGGGCTAGGGACCAAGAGACCCAGTACTTC	CASSFGRARDQETQYF
TRBV20-1	many	TRBD1	TRBJ2-7	TGCAGTGCTAGAGATGGGACAGGCTACGAGCAGTACTTC	CSARDGTGYEQYF
TRBV7-2	many	NA	TRBJ2-3	TGTGCCAGCAGCTTAGCGACAGGCAGCACAGATACGCAGTATTTT	CASSLATGSTDTQYF
TRBV7-2	NA	TRBD1	TRBJ1-2	TGTGCCAGCAGCTCAGGACAGGGATCCCATGGCTACACCTTC	CASSSGQGSHGYTF